Detailed here is one T cell receptor (beta chain). The data stem from a study of shared clonotypes between healthy human individuals. Trimming took off 7 bases at V and 0 bases at J, with 11 bases between the two ends. CDR1 is MRHNA, CDR2 SNTAGT, per germline. The CDR3 is 14 residues long. TCRdb's table, derived via immunoSEQ multiplex PCR, lists solely in-frame clones and lacks some. The sample yields about 2 million clones, roughly 94% seen once. The receptor was derived from a man aged 18 to 30 in good health. The J gene is TRBJ2-3, the V gene TRBV6-4; no definite D call. The sample consisted of naive CD4+ T cells sorted from blood. Indicated subset: CD45RA+ positively selected. DNA of the CDR3: TGTGCCAGCAAGCCGACTCCTAGCACAGATACGCAGTATTTT. Protein product: CASKPTPSTDTQYF.